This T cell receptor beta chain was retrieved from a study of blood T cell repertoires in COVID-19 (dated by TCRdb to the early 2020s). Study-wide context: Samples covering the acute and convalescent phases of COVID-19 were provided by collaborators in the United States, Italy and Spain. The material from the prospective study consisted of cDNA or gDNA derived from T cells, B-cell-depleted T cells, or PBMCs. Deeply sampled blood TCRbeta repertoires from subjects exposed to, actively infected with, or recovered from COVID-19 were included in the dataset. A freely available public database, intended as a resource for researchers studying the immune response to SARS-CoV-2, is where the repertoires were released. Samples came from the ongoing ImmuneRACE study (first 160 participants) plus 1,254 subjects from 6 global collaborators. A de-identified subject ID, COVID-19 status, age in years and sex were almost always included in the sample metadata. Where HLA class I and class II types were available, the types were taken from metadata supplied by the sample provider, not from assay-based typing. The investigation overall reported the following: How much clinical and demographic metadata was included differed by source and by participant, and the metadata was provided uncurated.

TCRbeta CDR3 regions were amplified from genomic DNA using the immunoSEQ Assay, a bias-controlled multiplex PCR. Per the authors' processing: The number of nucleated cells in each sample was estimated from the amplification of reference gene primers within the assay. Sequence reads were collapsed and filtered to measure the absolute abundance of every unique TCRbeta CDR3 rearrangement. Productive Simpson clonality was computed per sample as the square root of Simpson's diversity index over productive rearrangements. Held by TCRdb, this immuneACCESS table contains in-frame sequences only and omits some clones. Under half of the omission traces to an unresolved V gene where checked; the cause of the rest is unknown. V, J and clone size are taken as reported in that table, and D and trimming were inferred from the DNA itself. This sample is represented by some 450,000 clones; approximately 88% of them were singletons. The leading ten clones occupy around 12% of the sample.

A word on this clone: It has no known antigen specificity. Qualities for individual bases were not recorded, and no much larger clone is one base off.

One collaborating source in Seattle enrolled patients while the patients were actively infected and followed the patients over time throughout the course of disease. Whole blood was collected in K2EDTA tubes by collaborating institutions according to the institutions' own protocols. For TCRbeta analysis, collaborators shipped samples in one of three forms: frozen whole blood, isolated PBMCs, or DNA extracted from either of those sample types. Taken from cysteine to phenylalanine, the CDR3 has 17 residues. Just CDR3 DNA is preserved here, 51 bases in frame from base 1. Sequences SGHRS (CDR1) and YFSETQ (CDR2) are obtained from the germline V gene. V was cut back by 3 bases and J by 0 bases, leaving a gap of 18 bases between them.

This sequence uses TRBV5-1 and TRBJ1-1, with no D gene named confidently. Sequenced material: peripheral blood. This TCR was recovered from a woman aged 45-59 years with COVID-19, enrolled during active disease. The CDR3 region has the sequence CASSSLVPALMNTEAFF. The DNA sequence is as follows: TGCGCCAGCAGCTCCCTGGTCCCTGCGCTTATGAACACTGAAGCTTTCTTT.